One sample yielded the 23 T cell receptor beta chains listed below, sequenced in a study of blood T cell repertoires in COVID-19. This table comes from immunoSEQ multiplex PCR, and its TCRdb copy is limited to in-frame clones, with some not included. Of some 52,000 clones in the sample, over 75% were seen once. Sequenced material: peripheral blood. These receptors all come from a man aged 65 to 85 with acute or convalescent COVID-19.

V is TRBV4-1 and J is TRBJ2-2; 10 bases agree with TRBD1. This CDR3 is 16 amino acids long. Germline CDR1 MGHRA, CDR2 YSYEKL. V dropped 4 bases and J dropped 2; count of bases not matched to a gene: 4. CDR3 amino acids: CASSPRQGANTGELFF. CDR3 in DNA: TGCGCCAGCAGCCCGAGACAGGGGGCTAACACCGGGGAGCTGTTTTTT.

The chain is built from TRBV6-1 and TRBJ1-1; tentative D call: TRBD1 (6 bases). This CDR3 is 19 amino acids long. Per the germline V gene, CDR1 is MNHNS and CDR2 is SASEGT. V shed 1 base and J shed 1 base, with 22 bases lying between them. CDR3 residues: CASSEGRSGRGLRNTEAFF. The CDR3 coding sequence is TGTGCCAGCAGTGAAGGGAGGTCCGGGAGGGGGTTAAGGAACACTGAAGCTTTCTTT.

The rearrangement joins TRBV4-3 to TRBJ1-5; D is perhaps TRBD1 (6 bases). The CDR3 contains 14 residues. Trimming cost V 4 bases and J 8 bases, with 15 bases left between them. Germline assignment: CDR1 LGHNA and CDR2 YSLEER. CDR3 DNA: TGCGCCAGCAGCCGAACCCAGGGGCGTGAGCCCCAGCATTTT. Its protein product is CASSRTQGREPQHF.

The genes are TRBV4-1 and TRBJ1-2, with D possibly TRBD1 on 5 matching bases. V shed 2 bases and J shed 3 bases, with 16 bases lying between them. The CDR3 has 16 amino acids. In germline, CDR1 is MGHRA, CDR2 YSYEKL. CDR3 in amino acids: CASSQPTAPFHYGYTF. The CDR3 DNA is TGCGCCAGCAGCCAACCGACAGCCCCCTTCCACTATGGCTACACCTTC.

This clone was detected only once. The gene calls are TRBV3-1 (or the pseudogene TRBV3-2) and TRBJ2-1; maybe TRBD1 (6 bases). The CDR3 totals 16 residues. V shed 6 bases and J shed 9 bases, with 24 bases lying between them. Germline values: CDR1 LGHDT, CDR2 YNNKEL (reference sequence). Here the CDR3 DNA reads TGTGCCAGCAGTCCTTTACTACAGGGACAACGCTCTGAGCAGTTCTTC. Amino acid sequence: CASSPLLQGQRSEQFF.

This clone was observed a single time. V and J are TRBV2 and TRBJ2-1; no clear D gene. Trimming took off 7 bases at V and 8 bases at J, with 12 bases between the two ends. Germline values: CDR1 SNHLY, CDR2 FYNNEI. The CDR3 is made up of 12 amino acids. The CDR3 DNA reads TGTGCCAGCATTAGTAGTTTCTATGAGCAGTTCTTC. It encodes CASISSFYEQFF.

The chain has TRBV6-2 or TRBV6-3 and TRBJ1-2; 9 bases line up with TRBD1. The CDR3 sequence is 16 residues long. Unmatched junction bases numbered 5, after V lost 2 bases and J lost 1 base. Germline values: CDR1 MNHEY, CDR2 SVGEGT. CDR3 residues: CASSYPADRGNYGYTF. The CDR3 bases are TGTGCCAGCAGTTACCCAGCGGACAGGGGTAACTATGGCTACACCTTC.

V and J are TRBV5-6 and TRBJ1-2; D not certain. Germline assignment: CDR1 SGHDT and CDR2 YYEEEE. Between the trimmed V and J ends, which lost 3 bases and 3 bases, there was a span of 18 bases. CDR3 length: 16 residues. The CDR3 region has the DNA TGTGCCAGCAGCTACCTCCCCGGAGCGATGGACTATGGCTACACCTTC. Its translation: CASSYLPGAMDYGYTF.

The DNA for the CDR3 is TGTGCCAGCAGCTCCCTAGCGCCGGGCGGGAGAGACAATGAGCAGTTCTTC. This translates into CASSSLAPGGRDNEQFF. The chain employs TRBV21-1 and TRBJ2-1; the table assigns TRBD2, which was not confirmed against the DNA. TRBV21-1 is assigned pseudogene status. CDR3 length: 17 amino acids.

This chain links TRBV10-1 with TRBJ1-5, with D possibly being TRBD1 (6 bases). CDR3 length equals 16 residues. V was trimmed by 6 bases and J by 4 bases, leaving 19 bases between them. CDR1 and CDR2 from the germline V gene are WNHNN and SYGVQD (reference sequence). The CDR3 region is CASSRGGQLFNQPQHF. CDR3 nucleotide sequence: TGCGCCAGCAGCCGAGGCGGACAGCTCTTTAATCAGCCCCAGCATTTT.

CDR3 DNA: TGTGCCAGCCTCCGGGCCCCTAGCGGGAGGGTTGGGGAGCAGTTCTTC. Translating it yields CASLRAPSGRVGEQFF. The chain carries TRBV27 and TRBJ2-1, with 12 nucleotides matching TRBD2. V shed 8 bases and J 10 bases; nucleotides not matched to a gene: 15. The CDR3 totals 16 residues. Germline V lookup: CDR1 MNHEY, CDR2 SMNVEV (reference sequence).

This clone was detected only once. The V and J genes are TRBV10-3 and TRBJ2-3; TRBD1 aligns across 9 bases. The CDR3 loop spans 15 amino acids. Germline CDR1 reads ENHRY; CDR2 reads SYGVKD. The junction had 2 bases not matched to a gene; V was cut back by 3 bases and J by 1 base. In DNA form, the CDR3 reads TGTGCCATCAGTGAACAGGGGGCTGGCACAGATACGCAGTATTTT. This translates into CAISEQGAGTDTQYF.

This sequence joins TRBV10-2 and TRBJ2-5; 7 bases line up with TRBD2. J gave up 5 bases and V 6 bases, and 12 bases lay outside the gene matches. CDR3 length equals 15 residues. Germline V lookup: CDR1 WSHSY, CDR2 SAAADI. The CDR3 DNA reads TGCGCCAGCAGGGAGCTGACAGCGGGGCTGGAGACCCAGTACTTC. The encoded protein is CASRELTAGLETQYF.

This clone was seen only once. V gene TRBV6-6 combines with J gene TRBJ2-1; 12 bases match TRBD2. The CDR3 consists of 13 residues. The J segment lost 14 bases and the V segment lost 2 bases, leaving 4 bases of the junction unmatched. Germline lookup yields CDR1 MNHNY and CDR2 SVGAGI (reference sequence). The CDR3 nucleotides read TGTGCCAGCAGTTACCGACTAGCGGGGGTGGAGTTCTTC. This translates into CASSYRLAGVEFF.

The chain links TRBV5-1 to TRBJ1-2; D might be TRBD1 (5 bases). Germline V lookup: CDR1 SGHRS, CDR2 YFSETQ. Trimming shortened V by 0 bases and J by 6 bases, and 9 bases separated the two germline ends. The CDR3 sequence is 13 residues long. In DNA, the CDR3 is TGCGCCAGCAGCTTGGGGCAGGGTAATGGCTACACCTTC. This codes for CASSLGQGNGYTF.

The chain links TRBV28 to TRBJ1-6; TRBD1 agrees at 7 bases. The CDR3 spans 15 residues. J was trimmed by 1 base and V by 6 bases; bases with no gene match: 3. CDR1 and CDR2 from the germline V gene are MDHEN and SYDVKM. CDR3 coding DNA: TGTGCCAGCAGACCGACAGGGTCCTATAATTCACCCCTCCACTTT. This translates into CASRPTGSYNSPLHF. The variable domain in full, completed from reference TRBV28 and TRBJ1-6, reads DVKVTQSSRYLVKRTGEKVFLECVQDMDHENMFWYRQDPGLGLRLIYFSYDVKMKEKGDIPEGYSVSREKKERFSLILESASTNQTSMYLCASRPTGSYNSPLHFGNGTRLTVT.

As regards this clone: This sequence may be a read error, since a much larger clone differs from it by one base. The rearrangement links TRBV5-4 to TRBJ2-5; 8 positions match TRBD1. This CDR3 has 13 amino acids. Germline-derived CDR1 and CDR2 are SGHNT and YYREEE (reference sequence). V trimming: 3 bases; J trimming: 4 bases; junction bases outside the gene matches: 2. The CDR3 reads CASSSGQGETQYF. CDR3 sequence (DNA): TGTGCCAGCAGCTCAGGACAGGGAGAGACCCAGTACTTC.

This clone appeared a single time. The V call is TRBV19, the J call TRBJ2-5; 10 bases agree with TRBD2. V lost 5 bases to trimming and J lost 0 bases; unmatched junction nucleotides: 3. Germline CDR1 and CDR2: LNHDA and SQIVND (reference sequence). The length of the CDR3 is 15 residues. The CDR3 DNA reads as TGTGCCAGTAGTGAGCGGGGGGGCAACCAAGAGACCCAGTACTTC. This translates into CASSERGGNQETQYF.

J is TRBJ1-2 and V is TRBV5-6, with D possibly matching TRBD1 (6 bases). V was pared by 3 bases and J by 4 bases, with 16 bases between. This CDR3 has 15 residues. Germline assignment: CDR1 SGHDT and CDR2 YYEEEE. The CDR3 region has the DNA TGTGCCAGCAGCTGGGGTCACAGGGTCACCTATGGCTACACCTTC. The encoded protein is CASSWGHRVTYGYTF.

The rearrangement joins TRBV6-1 to TRBJ1-6, with 8 bases fitting TRBD1. V trimming: 2 bases; J trimming: 6 bases; junction bases outside the gene matches: 6. The CDR3 runs 16 residues. Per the germline V gene, CDR1 is MNHNS and CDR2 is SASEGT. In nucleotides, the CDR3 is TGTGCCAGCAGTGAACCCCAGGGGGCGCGTAATTCACCCCTCCACTTT. It specifies CASSEPQGARNSPLHF.

The chain is built from TRBV7-9 and TRBJ2-5, with 7 bases aligning to TRBD2. CDR1 is SEHNR, CDR2 FQNEAQ, per germline (reference sequence). Unmatched junction bases numbered 10, after V lost 1 base and J lost 2 bases. The CDR3 loop spans 17 amino acids. The CDR3 DNA reads TGTGCCAGCAGCTTAGTGATGGCGGGAGAGGTGCAAGAGACCCAGTACTTC. This sequence encodes CASSLVMAGEVQETQYF.

In the case of this clone: The sample contains more than one DNA sequence encoding this CDR3. V and J are TRBV5-1 and TRBJ2-7; 8 nucleotides match TRBD2. The junction had 3 bases not matched to a gene; V was cut back by 0 bases and J by 4 bases. The germline CDR1 and CDR2 sequences are SGHRS and YFSETQ. The CDR3 length is 14 residues. CDR3 residues: CASSLVGGRYEQYF. The CDR3 coding sequence is TGCGCCAGCAGCTTGGTTGGCGGGAGGTACGAGCAGTACTTC.

This clone has a handful of counts. The chain links TRBV24-1 to TRBJ2-5; 15 bases align to TRBD2. Germline CDR1 is KGHDR and CDR2 is SFDVKD. Trimming removed 7 bases from V and 5 bases from J; junction bases left unmatched: 10. This CDR3 has 17 amino acids. DNA for the CDR3: TGTGCCACCAGCCCCAGGACTAGCGGGAGGGCCGGGGAGACCCAGTACTTC. Its translation: CATSPRTSGRAGETQYF.